The 31 T cell receptor beta chains listed next were all sequenced from one sample in a study of Ad26.COV2.S vaccination and SARS-CoV-2 variants (dated by TCRdb to the early 2020s). Libraries were constructed by the immunoSEQ multiplex PCR assay. In its TCRdb copy, this immuneACCESS table keeps in-frame sequences only and misses some clones. Where compared with another copy, unresolved V genes explain less than half of these, and the others have no known cause. This sample gives some 290,000 clones in total; 85% of them show up just once. 2.1% of the sample is in the top ten clones. This sample's treatment or condition label indicates: 15 to 20 received Ad26.COV2.S at low or high dose, single or two shots; about 5 received placebo; per-sample allocation not given. Repertoires of vaccine and placebo recipients were sequenced from samples taken on day 63 after the first injection. The source material was peripheral blood, sampled in a trial of Ad26.COV2.S vaccine versus placebo. The receptors originated from a person between 18 and 65 years old who received the Ad26.COV2.S COVID-19 vaccine or a placebo.

The CDR3 nucleotides read TGTGCCAGCAGTGCACAACAGGGGGCCTACGAGCAGTACTTC. This encodes CASSAQQGAYEQYF. This chain joins TRBV6-4 and TRBJ2-7; TRBD1 agrees at 8 bases. Trimming took 4 bases from V and 2 from J; bases not matched to a gene: 4. Germline CDR1 reads MRHNA; CDR2 reads SNTAGT. The CDR3 length is 14 residues.

The chain links TRBV6-1 to TRBJ1-2; no reliable D call. Germline values: CDR1 MNHNS, CDR2 SASEGT. The length of the CDR3 is 12 residues. V lost 1 base and J 8 bases, leaving 8 bases between the germline ends. The CDR3 DNA sequence: TGTGCCAGCAGTGAAGTAACGCGAGGCTACACCTTC. Protein sequence: CASSEVTRGYTF.

This CDR3 is CASSLSKVGEQYF. CDR3 sequence (DNA): TGTGCCAGCTCACTATCAAAGGTAGGGGAGCAGTACTTC. The V call is TRBV18, the J call TRBJ2-7, with unresolved D. The CDR3 covers 13 residues. With 4 bases removed from V and 7 bases from J, the gap between germline ends came to 14 bases. Per germline, CDR1 KGHSH and CDR2 LQKENI.

The V call is TRBV4-1, the J call TRBJ1-1; D is uncertain. The V and J ends lost 4 bases and 6 bases respectively, with 15 bases between them. The CDR3 length is 14 residues. CDR1 is MGHRA, CDR2 YSYEKL, per germline. DNA of the CDR3: TGCGCCAGCAGCCCCGTTGGGATCCGGGCTGAAGCTTTCTTT. Protein: CASSPVGIRAEAFF.

V usage is TRBV14 and J usage is TRBJ1-1, with D possibly TRBD1 on 6 matching bases. V gave up 4 bases and J gave up 0 bases, with 9 bases separating them. Germline V gene data show CDR1 as SGHDN and CDR2 as FVKESK. The CDR3 consists of 14 residues. CDR3 DNA sequence: TGTGCCAGCAGCCTTGGACAGATGAACACTGAAGCTTTCTTT. Its translation: CASSLGQMNTEAFF.

The chain joins TRBV28 to TRBJ2-1, with TRBD1 as a possible D gene (5 bases). The CDR3 is made up of 13 amino acids. CDR1 and CDR2 (germline): MDHEN, SYDVKM. Trimming pared 3 bases from V and 6 bases from J, leaving 9 bases between. CDR3 nucleotides: TGTGCCAGCAGTTTTAGGGGCCGCAATGAGCAGTTCTTC. Translation gives CASSFRGRNEQFF.

The chain has TRBV5-1 and TRBJ2-3; 9 positions agree with TRBD1. The J segment lost 5 bases and the V segment lost 5 bases, leaving 3 bases of the junction unmatched. Germline CDR1 is SGHRS and CDR2 is YFSETQ. CDR3 size: 13 residues. The CDR3 sequence is CASSWTGEDTQYF. DNA for the CDR3: TGCGCCAGCAGTTGGACAGGGGAAGATACGCAGTATTTT.

This chain uses TRBV3-1 (or the pseudogene TRBV3-2) with TRBJ2-7, with 10 bases identical to TRBD1. The CDR3 loop spans 14 amino acids. Trimming at V came to 3 bases and at J to 6 bases, leaving 5 bases not matched to a gene. CDR1 and CDR2 (germline): LGHDT, YNNKEL (reference sequence). The CDR3 region is CASSQRGTGAEQYF. In DNA, the CDR3 is TGTGCCAGCAGCCAGCGTGGGACAGGGGCCGAGCAGTACTTC.

The chain uses TRBV5-1 and TRBJ1-1, with D perhaps matching TRBD1 (5 bases). Per germline, CDR1 SGHRS and CDR2 YFSETQ. The CDR3 is 14 residues long. The V end was cut by 3 bases, the J end by 0 bases, with 9 bases between. The CDR3 is CASSWGMMNTEAFF. CDR3 DNA: TGCGCCAGCAGCTGGGGGATGATGAACACTGAAGCTTTCTTT.

This chain connects TRBV6-1 to TRBJ2-7; D may match TRBD1 or TRBD2 (5 bases each). V was clipped by 2 bases and J by 6 bases, with 23 bases between them. CDR3 length: 17 amino acids. The germline CDR1 and CDR2 sequences are MNHNS and SASEGT. The CDR3 loop reads CASSEIWGLPVGGEQYF. The CDR3 DNA sequence: TGTGCCAGCAGTGAAATTTGGGGTTTACCTGTTGGGGGCGAGCAGTACTTC.

This rearrangement joins TRBV7-9 to TRBJ2-2; tentatively, D is TRBD2 (5 bases). Germline CDR1 is SEHNR and CDR2 is FQNEAQ (reference sequence). Trimming stripped 2 bases from V and 1 base from J, with 11 bases between. The CDR3 contains 16 residues. The CDR3 nucleotides are TGTGCCAGCAGCTTACGGGGATCGGGGAACACCGGGGAGCTGTTTTTT. Translating gives CASSLRGSGNTGELFF.

The rearrangement joins TRBV5-8 to TRBJ1-1; D gene ambiguous. V lost 4 bases, J lost 11 bases, and 12 bases lay in between. This CDR3 is built from 11 residues. CDR1 and CDR2 from the germline V gene are SGHTS and YDEGEE. This chain's CDR3 is CASSLVGVAFF. The CDR3 nucleotides read TGTGCCAGCAGCCTGGTCGGGGTCGCTTTCTTT.

The rearrangement links TRBV19 to TRBJ1-5; D unresolved. Per the germline V gene, CDR1 is LNHDA and CDR2 is SQIVND (reference sequence). This CDR3 spans 13 amino acids. Trimming cost V 6 bases and J 15 bases, with 21 bases left between them. This CDR3 reads CASSLNVISSPHF. The CDR3 DNA reads TGTGCCAGTAGCCTCAACGTAATTTCGTCTCCGCATTTT.

The J gene is TRBJ1-2, the V gene TRBV18, with D possibly TRBD1 on 6 matching bases. Trimming took off 6 bases at V and 3 bases at J, with 17 bases between the two ends. This CDR3 is 15 amino acids long. From germline, CDR1 is KGHSH and CDR2 LQKENI. In DNA form, the CDR3 reads TGTGCCAGCTCGTCAACAGGGTCCTCAGACTATGGCTACACCTTC. It specifies CASSSTGSSDYGYTF. The complete variable domain, with remaining parts taken from reference TRBV18 and TRBJ1-2, reads NAGVMQNPRHLVRRRGQEARLRCSPMKGHSHVYWYRQLPEEGLKFMVYLQKENIIDESGMPKERFSAEFPKEGPSILRIQQVVRGDSAAYFCASSSTGSSDYGYTFGSGTRLTVV.

The chain uses TRBV6-5 and TRBJ1-2, with a weak D call TRBD1 (6 bases). This CDR3 has 14 amino acids. Germline V gives CDR1 MNHEY, CDR2 SVGAGI. With 5 bases removed from V and 5 bases from J, the gap between germline ends came to 15 bases. The chain's CDR3 is CASSTKPGVYGYTF. The CDR3 coding sequence is TGTGCCAGCAGTACAAAACCAGGGGTTTATGGCTACACCTTC.

V usage is TRBV30 and J usage is TRBJ2-1, with TRBD2 matching over 7 bases. The V gene end was trimmed by 3 bases and the J gene end by 7 bases; junction bases not matched to a gene: 9. The CDR3 loop spans 14 amino acids. CDR1 is GTSNPN, CDR2 SVGIG, per germline (reference sequence). The CDR3 here is CAWRKSGERNEQFF. CDR3 sequence (DNA): TGTGCCTGGAGAAAGAGCGGGGAGAGAAATGAGCAGTTCTTC.

The V gene is TRBV12-3 or TRBV12-4, the J gene TRBJ1-5; D remains ambiguous. The CDR3 runs to 12 residues. The V gene lost 3 bases and the J gene lost 5 bases, with 5 bases spanning the gap. The CDR3 sequence is CASSLVDQPQHF. Here the CDR3 DNA reads TGTGCCAGCAGTTTGGTAGATCAGCCCCAGCATTTT.

The chain recombines TRBV2 with TRBJ1-2; a possible D gene is TRBD1 (5 bases). The CDR3 sequence is 14 residues long. CDR1 SNHLY and CDR2 FYNNEI come from the germline V gene. The V end lost 4 bases, the J end lost 0 bases, and 9 bases lay between the germline ends. DNA for the CDR3: TGTGCCAGCAGTGCCCAGGGTGCTAACTATGGCTACACCTTC. It is translated as CASSAQGANYGYTF. Full variable domain (rest looked up from reference TRBV2 and TRBJ1-2): EPEVTQTPSHQVTQMGQEVILRCVPISNHLYFYWYRQILGQKVEFLVSFYNNEISEKSEIFDDQFSVERPDGSNFTLKIRSTKLEDSAMYFCASSAQGANYGYTFGSGTRLTVV.

This chain links TRBV9 with TRBJ2-1, with 8 bases fitting TRBD2. The ends lost 2 bases at V and 9 bases at J; junction bases unmatched: 7. This CDR3 contains 14 residues. Per the germline V gene, CDR1 is SGDLS and CDR2 is YYNGEE. CDR3 protein: CASSVGTRESEQFF. The CDR3 DNA reads TGTGCCAGCAGCGTCGGGACTAGAGAGAGTGAGCAGTTCTTC.

This clone was seen more than once but under ten times. The CDR3 DNA sequence: TGTGCCAGCAGTGAACAGTCCGACTCCTACGAGCAGTACTTC. Translation: CASSEQSDSYEQYF. V gene TRBV2 combines with J gene TRBJ2-7, with D unclear. V lost 2 bases, J lost 0 bases, and 8 bases lay in between. Per the germline V gene, CDR1 is SNHLY and CDR2 is FYNNEI. The CDR3 loop spans 14 amino acids. Filled out from reference TRBV2 and TRBJ2-7, the complete variable domain reads EPEVTQTPSHQVTQMGQEVILRCVPISNHLYFYWYRQILGQKVEFLVSFYNNEISEKSEIFDDQFSVERPDGSNFTLKIRSTKLEDSAMYFCASSEQSDSYEQYFGPGTRLTVT.

The rearrangement uses TRBV28 and TRBJ1-5, with 9 nucleotides matching TRBD1. CDR3 length equals 15 residues. Germline CDR1 reads MDHEN; CDR2 reads SYDVKM. The trim removed 2 bases at V and 7 bases at J, leaving 6 bases unmatched. Here the CDR3 DNA reads TGTGCCAGCAGTTTACGTAGGACAGGGGTCCAGCCCCAGCATTTT. Amino acid sequence: CASSLRRTGVQPQHF. Full variable domain (outside the CDR3, taken from reference TRBV28 and TRBJ1-5): DVKVTQSSRYLVKRTGEKVFLECVQDMDHENMFWYRQDPGLGLRLIYFSYDVKMKEKGDIPEGYSVSREKKERFSLILESASTNQTSMYLCASSLRRTGVQPQHFGDGTRLSIL.

The chain uses TRBV5-5 and TRBJ2-7, with D possibly matching TRBD2 (5 bases). There are 13 residues in the CDR3. Between the trimmed V and J ends, which lost 2 bases and 1 base, there was a span of 7 bases. Germline CDR1 SGHKS, CDR2 YYEKEE (reference sequence). CDR3 region: CASSFGISYEQYF. DNA for the CDR3: TGTGCCAGCAGCTTCGGGATTTCCTACGAGCAGTACTTC.

There are a few counts of this clone. The chain recombines TRBV5-4 with TRBJ2-3, with D maybe TRBD1 (6 bases). The germline V gene encodes CDR1 SGHNT and CDR2 YYREEE (reference sequence). Trimming took 0 bases from V and 1 from J, leaving 6 bases between them. The CDR3 totals 14 residues. The CDR3 DNA reads as TGTGCCAGCAGCTTGGAGGGGGGCACAGATACGCAGTATTTT. Protein product: CASSLEGGTDTQYF.

This clone has more than one count but fewer than ten. V usage is TRBV4-1 and J usage is TRBJ1-1; 8 nucleotides align to TRBD1. The V segment lost 2 bases and the J segment 6 bases; nucleotides outside the gene matches: 5. In germline, CDR1 is MGHRA, CDR2 YSYEKL. The CDR3 runs 14 residues. Written as DNA, the CDR3 is TGCGCCAGCAGCCAAATACAGGGGGGCCCTGAAGCTTTCTTT. Translation: CASSQIQGGPEAFF.

A few counts support this clone. This chain links TRBV5-1 with TRBJ1-1; 8 bases map to TRBD1. The trim removed 3 bases at V and 0 bases at J, leaving 7 bases unmatched. This CDR3 comprises 16 residues. Germline V gene data show CDR1 as SGHRS and CDR2 as YFSETQ. CDR3 protein: CASSYAGTGLNTEAFF. The CDR3 DNA reads TGCGCCAGCAGCTATGCAGGGACAGGACTGAACACTGAAGCTTTCTTT.

A few counts support this clone. The chain recombines TRBV4-1 with TRBJ1-2; D might be TRBD1 (6 bases). Trimming removed 1 base from V and 9 bases from J, with 18 bases in between. Germline V gene data show CDR1 as MGHRA and CDR2 as YSYEKL. The CDR3 extends over 15 amino acids. The CDR3 nucleotides read TGCGCCAGCAGCCAAGTTTCCCGGGACAACAGGAGCTACACCTTC. Translation: CASSQVSRDNRSYTF.

The V call is TRBV28, the J call TRBJ2-1; D tentatively fits TRBD1 or TRBD2 (5 bases each). Trimming took 5 bases from V and 10 from J, leaving 15 bases between them. This CDR3 is 13 amino acids long. Germline values: CDR1 MDHEN, CDR2 SYDVKM. The CDR3, as DNA: TGTGCCAGCAGTCCGACCGGCAGGGACGAGCAGTTCTTC. Protein: CASSPTGRDEQFF.

The chain has TRBV2 and TRBJ1-5; possibly TRBD1 for D (5 bases). V was cut by 3 bases and J by 0 bases, with 9 bases left in between. The CDR3 extends over 15 amino acids. Per the germline V gene, CDR1 is SNHLY and CDR2 is FYNNEI. CDR3 DNA: TGTGCCAGCAGTGATGAGGGGTATAGCAATCAGCCCCAGCATTTT. This encodes CASSDEGYSNQPQHF.

This clone occurred a few times. This rearrangement joins TRBV2 to TRBJ2-2; D unclear. With 7 bases removed from V and 6 bases from J, the gap between germline ends came to 12 bases. The CDR3 runs 13 residues. Germline assignment: CDR1 SNHLY and CDR2 FYNNEI. This CDR3 reads CASKLPLAGELFF. The CDR3 coding sequence is TGTGCCAGCAAACTACCACTGGCCGGGGAGCTGTTTTTT.

The J gene is TRBJ2-7, the V gene TRBV7-8; D unresolved. This CDR3 has 12 residues. The V end was cut by 5 bases, the J end by 7 bases, with 12 bases between. Germline V gives CDR1 SGHVS, CDR2 FQNEAQ. The CDR3 protein is CASSPRVGEQYF. In DNA form, the CDR3 reads TGTGCCAGCAGCCCCCGGGTCGGGGAGCAGTACTTC.

V usage is TRBV7-3 and J usage is TRBJ2-1; D perhaps matches TRBD1 (6 bases). This CDR3 has 14 amino acids. Trimming removed 1 base at V and 8 bases at J, with 12 bases between. CDR1 and CDR2 from the germline V gene are SGHTA and FQGTGA. The CDR3 loop reads CASSLMMGADEQFF. The CDR3 bases are TGTGCCAGCAGCTTAATGATGGGGGCGGATGAGCAGTTCTTC.